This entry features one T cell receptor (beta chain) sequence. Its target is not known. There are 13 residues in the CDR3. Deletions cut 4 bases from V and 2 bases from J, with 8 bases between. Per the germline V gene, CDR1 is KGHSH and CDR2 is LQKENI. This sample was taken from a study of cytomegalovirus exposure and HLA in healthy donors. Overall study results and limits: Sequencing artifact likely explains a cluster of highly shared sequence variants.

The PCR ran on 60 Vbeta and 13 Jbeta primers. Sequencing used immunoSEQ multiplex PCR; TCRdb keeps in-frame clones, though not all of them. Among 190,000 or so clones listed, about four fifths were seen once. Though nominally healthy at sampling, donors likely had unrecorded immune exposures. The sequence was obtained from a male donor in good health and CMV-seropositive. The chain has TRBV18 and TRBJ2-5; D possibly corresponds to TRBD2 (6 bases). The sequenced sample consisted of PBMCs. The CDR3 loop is CASSRDLQETQYF. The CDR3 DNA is TGTGCCAGCTCACGGGACTTACAAGAGACCCAGTACTTC.